Below, one T cell receptor beta chain is given with its context. The antigen is not known. This CDR3 region has 16 residues. V was pared by 4 bases and J by 2 bases, with 16 bases between. Germline V gene sequence: CDR1 LGHDT, CDR2 YNNKEL (reference sequence). The data were obtained in a study of post-analysis software for immune sequencing data. The study's findings and limits: Compared against controls, patients with multiple sclerosis displayed significantly lower normalized Chao1 diversity. Controls showed lower frequencies than patients for several TRBV segments, and TRBV5-6, TRBV5-1 and TRBV20-1 were among these.

The authors incorporated unique molecular identifiers into the TCR beta cDNA libraries. TCRdb independently ran MiXCR on the PCR reads; one entry per CDR3 protein. The sample comprises hundreds of thousands of distinct CDR3 sequences, around 37% of which are singletons, and about an eighth rests with the top ten. The clonotype was recovered from a girl aged 5-17 years with multiple sclerosis. The chain combines TRBV3-1 with TRBJ2-3; D possibly uses TRBD1 or TRBD2 (6 bases each). Sequencing was carried out using blood. The CDR3 region has the DNA TGTGCCAGCAGCCCCCAAACGGGGGACAACACAGATACGCAGTATTTT. This codes for CASSPQTGDNTDTQYF.